The sequence of this T cell receptor (beta chain) was determined in a study of technical replicates of blood from a few donors. Germline CDR1 and CDR2: SGHAT and FQNNGV. The J segment lost 6 bases and the V segment lost 5 bases, leaving 11 bases of the junction unmatched. This CDR3 has 16 amino acids. Profiled with immunoSEQ multiplex PCR; TCRdb holds only in-frame clones, not every one. The table records over 90,000 clones, approximately 96% of them present only once. This TCR was sampled from a human donor in good health. Sequenced input: T cells isolated from PBMCs. The gene calls are TRBV11-2 and TRBJ1-5, with 9 nucleotides matching TRBD1. The CDR3 spells CASSAGRDRVTQPQHF. The CDR3, as DNA: TGTGCCAGCAGCGCAGGCCGGGACAGGGTTACTCAGCCCCAGCATTTT.